This passage covers 18 T cell receptor beta chains from one sample sequenced in a study of blood T cell repertoires in COVID-19. Method: immunoSEQ multiplex PCR; TCRdb's copy keeps in-frame clones and lacks some. There are over 100,000 clones in the sample; about 80% occur only once, and about 6.6% lies in the top ten. Sequencing input: peripheral blood. These receptor sequences come from a woman in her 50s with acute or convalescent COVID-19.

The rearrangement uses TRBV7-9 and TRBJ2-2; D perhaps matches TRBD1 (6 bases). The CDR3 consists of 14 residues. Germline assignment: CDR1 SEHNR and CDR2 FQNEAQ (reference sequence). With 7 bases removed from V and 3 bases from J, the gap between germline ends came to 12 bases. CDR3 DNA: TGTGCCAGCACAAGGGGGTCCGACACCGGGGAGCTGTTTTTT. Translating it yields CASTRGSDTGELFF.

This rearrangement joins TRBV6-5 to TRBJ1-4, with D maybe TRBD1 (5 bases). V was pared by 6 bases and J by 5 bases, with 13 bases between. CDR3 length equals 14 residues. Per germline, CDR1 MNHEY and CDR2 SVGAGI. CDR3 sequence (DNA): TGTGCCAGCAGGCGTCAGGGACTCAATGAAAAACTGTTTTTT. Its protein is CASRRQGLNEKLFF.

The chain carries TRBV15 and TRBJ2-7; 8 bases align to TRBD1. The CDR3 runs to 14 residues. Trimming cost V 5 bases and J 4 bases; bases outside gene matches: 7. Germline V gives CDR1 LNHNV, CDR2 YYDKDF (reference sequence). The CDR3 protein is CATSGRDRPYEQYF. In DNA form, the CDR3 reads TGTGCCACCAGCGGCCGGGACAGGCCATACGAGCAGTACTTC.

CDR3 DNA sequence: TGCGCCAGCACTACGAACACTGAAGCTTTCTTT. Protein: CASTTNTEAFF. This chain joins TRBV5-1 and TRBJ1-1, with no clear D. Per the germline V gene, CDR1 is SGHRS and CDR2 is YFSETQ. This CDR3 is 11 amino acids long. The germline V and J ends were trimmed by 6 bases and 1 base, with 4 bases remaining between them.

The rearrangement joins TRBV19 to TRBJ2-1, with D possibly being TRBD2 (5 bases). The V gene's germline CDR1 is LNHDA and CDR2 SQIVND (reference sequence). This CDR3 region has 16 residues. The V and J ends lost 5 bases and 0 bases respectively, with 14 bases between them. CDR3 in DNA: TGTGCCAGTAGTCCGACCAGAGGGCTCTCCTACAATGAGCAGTTCTTC. It specifies CASSPTRGLSYNEQFF.

The V and J genes are TRBV6-5 and TRBJ1-5; TRBD1 matches 10 bases. Germline-derived CDR1 and CDR2 are MNHEY and SVGAGI. J was trimmed by 3 bases and V by 6 bases; bases with no gene match: 5. This CDR3 has 15 amino acids. The CDR3 is CASRRDRGNNQPQHF. CDR3 DNA: TGTGCCAGCAGAAGGGACAGGGGAAACAATCAGCCCCAGCATTTT.

This clone was seen just once. V gene TRBV7-6 combines with J gene TRBJ2-1, with TRBD1 matching over 8 bases. Germline V lookup: CDR1 SGHVS, CDR2 FNYEAQ. The trim removed 1 base at V and 7 bases at J, leaving 12 bases unmatched. This CDR3 has 17 amino acids. The CDR3 DNA sequence: TGTGCCAGCAGCTTAGAGGTGGTGACAGGGGTGAGGAATGAGCAGTTCTTC. This translates into CASSLEVVTGVRNEQFF.

This chain joins TRBV7-3 and TRBJ1-1, with D possibly being TRBD1 (6 bases). This CDR3 is 15 amino acids long. Germline V lookup: CDR1 SGHTA, CDR2 FQGTGA. V was cut by 1 base and J by 4 bases, with 13 bases left in between. The CDR3 nucleotides read TGTGCCAGCAGCTTAAGGGGGGGGCACCCCACTGAAGCTTTCTTT. It codes for CASSLRGGHPTEAFF. The whole variable domain, filled in from reference TRBV7-3 and TRBJ1-1, reads GAGVSQTPSNKVTEKGKYVELRCDPISGHTALYWYRQSLGQGPEFLIYFQGTGAADDSGLPNDRFFAVRPEGSVSTLKIQRTERGDSAVYLCASSLRGGHPTEAFFGQGTRLTVV.

This clone was recorded only once. V and J are TRBV5-1 and TRBJ1-4, with 12 bases lining up with TRBD1. The germline CDR1 and CDR2 sequences are SGHRS and YFSETQ. This CDR3 region has 17 residues. V dropped 5 bases and J dropped 8; count of bases not matched to a gene: 13. The CDR3 is CASRRGTGGGSREKLFF. As DNA, the CDR3 is TGCGCCAGCAGGCGCGGGACAGGGGGCGGATCCCGGGAAAAACTGTTTTTT.

The chain carries TRBV18 and TRBJ1-5; 9 bases match TRBD1. The CDR3 has 15 residues. The germline gives CDR1 KGHSH, CDR2 LQKENI. Unmatched junction bases numbered 1, after V lost 1 base and J lost 3 bases. The CDR3 protein is CASSPRTGDNQPQHF. The CDR3 DNA sequence: TGTGCCAGCTCACCACGGACAGGGGACAATCAGCCCCAGCATTTT. Using reference TRBV18 and TRBJ1-5 for the parts outside the CDR3, the full variable domain is NAGVMQNPRHLVRRRGQEARLRCSPMKGHSHVYWYRQLPEEGLKFMVYLQKENIIDESGMPKERFSAEFPKEGPSILRIQQVVRGDSAAYFCASSPRTGDNQPQHFGDGTRLSIL.

A single count supports this clone. The CDR3 loop reads CASSRLAGGSYEQYF. The CDR3 DNA sequence: TGTGCCAGCAGCCGACTAGCGGGGGGGAGCTACGAGCAGTACTTC. The chain is built from TRBV7-6 and TRBJ2-7, with TRBD2 matching 14 bases. The CDR3 is 15 amino acids. Unmatched junction bases numbered 3, after V lost 5 bases and J lost 3 bases. Germline V gene sequence: CDR1 SGHVS, CDR2 FNYEAQ.

As DNA, the CDR3 is TGTGCCAGCAGCTCCCTGACAGGAAGCAATGGCTACACCTTC. Translated: CASSSLTGSNGYTF. The rearrangement joins TRBV3-1 (or the pseudogene TRBV3-2) to TRBJ1-2, with TRBD1 as a possible D gene (6 bases). This CDR3 spans 14 amino acids. Germline V gives CDR1 LGHDT, CDR2 YNNKEL (reference sequence). The ends were cut back, 5 bases at V and 6 bases at J, with 16 bases in the middle.

This chain joins TRBV4-1 and TRBJ1-1; TRBD1 matches 10 bases. Germline lookup yields CDR1 MGHRA and CDR2 YSYEKL. After removal of 0 bases from V and 1 base from J, the junction contained 5 bases not matched to a gene. The CDR3 spans 17 residues. This CDR3 is CASSQEKGQGPNTEAFF. CDR3 in DNA: TGCGCCAGCAGCCAAGAGAAGGGACAGGGGCCGAACACTGAAGCTTTCTTT.

The gene calls are TRBV11-2 and TRBJ2-7, with D possibly matching TRBD1 (5 bases). This CDR3 comprises 15 residues. V dropped 5 bases and J dropped 0 bases, with 14 bases sitting between them. Germline V gives CDR1 SGHAT, CDR2 FQNNGV. The CDR3: CASSPSQGISYEQYF. The CDR3 bases are TGTGCCAGCAGCCCCAGTCAGGGTATCTCCTACGAGCAGTACTTC.

The CDR3 sequence: CASSEPGQGVSPLHF. In DNA form, the CDR3 reads TGTGCCAGCAGTGAACCGGGACAGGGCGTCTCACCCCTCCACTTT. This sequence joins TRBV6-1 and TRBJ1-6, with 9 nucleotides matching TRBD1. V was pared by 2 bases and J by 10 bases, with 6 bases of the junction left unmatched. The CDR3 has 15 amino acids. Looked up from germline, CDR1 is MNHNS and CDR2 is SASEGT.

The chain carries TRBV28 and TRBJ1-2; 9 bases are a match to TRBD1. CDR1 and CDR2 from the germline V gene are MDHEN and SYDVKM. V lost 4 bases to trimming and J lost 4 bases; unmatched junction nucleotides: 1. The CDR3 totals 13 residues. The CDR3, as DNA: TGTGCCAGCAGTTCGGGACAGGGCTATGGCTACACCTTC. Protein sequence: CASSSGQGYGYTF.

The V gene is TRBV5-8, the J gene TRBJ1-2; D ambiguous. CDR3 size: 15 residues. Germline lookup yields CDR1 SGHTS and CDR2 YDEGEE. The V end lost 4 bases, the J end lost 4 bases, and 17 bases lay between the germline ends. Here the CDR3 DNA reads TGTGCCAGCAGCCCAGGATGGGGAGGGCTCTATGGCTACACCTTC. Translated, it gives CASSPGWGGLYGYTF.

This clone was seen only once. The J gene is TRBJ1-1, the V gene TRBV27, with 10 bases lining up with TRBD1. V was pared by 5 bases and J by 4 bases, with 4 bases of the junction left unmatched. CDR1 is MNHEY, CDR2 SMNVEV, per germline (reference sequence). The CDR3 totals 14 residues. The CDR3: CASSHWTGGTEAFF. The CDR3 region has the DNA TGTGCCAGCAGTCACTGGACAGGGGGCACTGAAGCTTTCTTT.